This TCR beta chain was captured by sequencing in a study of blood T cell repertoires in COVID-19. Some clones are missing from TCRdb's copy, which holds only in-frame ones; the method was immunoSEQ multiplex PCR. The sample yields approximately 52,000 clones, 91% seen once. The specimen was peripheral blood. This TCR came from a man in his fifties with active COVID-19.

The CDR3 sequence is CASSHRGANYGYTF. CDR3 sequence (DNA): TGTGCCAGCAGCCACAGGGGAGCTAACTATGGCTACACCTTC. The J gene is TRBJ1-2, the V gene TRBV3-1 (or the pseudogene TRBV3-2); D possibly corresponds to TRBD1 (6 bases). The CDR3 covers 14 residues. Germline values: CDR1 LGHDT, CDR2 YNNKEL (reference sequence). The V end lost 3 bases, the J end lost 0 bases, and 8 bases lay between the germline ends.